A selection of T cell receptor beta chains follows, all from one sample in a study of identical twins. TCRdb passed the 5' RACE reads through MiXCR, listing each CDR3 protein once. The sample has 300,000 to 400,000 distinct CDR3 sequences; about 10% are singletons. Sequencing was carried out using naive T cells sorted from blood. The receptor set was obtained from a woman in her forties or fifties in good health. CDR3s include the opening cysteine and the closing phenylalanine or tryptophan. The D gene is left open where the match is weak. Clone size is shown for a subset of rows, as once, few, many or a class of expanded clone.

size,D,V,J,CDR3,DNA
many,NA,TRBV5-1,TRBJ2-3,CASSLDGGSRDTQYF,TGCGCCAGCAGCTTGGACGGGGGCAGTCGCGATACGCAGTATTTT
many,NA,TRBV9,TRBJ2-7,CASSQTAYSYEQYF,TGTGCCAGCAGCCAGACGGCCTACTCCTACGAGCAGTACTTC
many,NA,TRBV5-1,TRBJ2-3,CASSSHTLDTQYF,TGCGCCAGCAGCTCACATACTTTGGATACGCAGTATTTT
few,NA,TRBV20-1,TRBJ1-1,CSARPTTPNTEAFF,TGCAGTGCTAGACCCACTACGCCAAACACTGAAGCTTTCTTT
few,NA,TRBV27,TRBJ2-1,CASSLRRDPYNEQFF,TGTGCCAGCAGTTTACGTAGGGACCCCTACAATGAGCAGTTCTTC
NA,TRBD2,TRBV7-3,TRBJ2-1,CASSLASGKINEQFF,TGTGCCAGCAGCTTAGCTAGCGGCAAGATTAATGAGCAGTTCTTC
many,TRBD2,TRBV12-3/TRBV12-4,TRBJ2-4,CASIPGLVSINIQYF,TGTGCCAGCATTCCGGGACTAGTTTCGATAAACATTCAGTACTTC
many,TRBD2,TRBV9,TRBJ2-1,CASSPRGGANNEQFF,TGTGCCAGCAGCCCGCGGGGGGGGGCAAACAATGAGCAGTTCTTC
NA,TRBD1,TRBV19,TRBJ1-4,CASSMGTQARGEKLFF,TGTGCCAGTAGTATGGGCACCCAAGCCAGGGGGGAAAAACTGTTTTTT
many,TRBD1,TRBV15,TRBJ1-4,CATSRGTGEKLFF,TGTGCCACCAGCAGAGGGACAGGGGAAAAACTGTTTTTT
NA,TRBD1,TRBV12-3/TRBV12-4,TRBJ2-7,CASSPGQGSGEQYF,TGTGCCAGCAGTCCGGGACAGGGGTCCGGCGAGCAGTACTTC
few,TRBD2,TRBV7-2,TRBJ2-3,CASKIAGLAADTQYF,TGTGCCAGCAAAATTGCGGGACTAGCGGCGGATACGCAGTATTTT
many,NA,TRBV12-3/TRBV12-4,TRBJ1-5,CASSLAAEQPQHF,TGTGCCAGCAGTTTAGCGGCAGAACAGCCCCAGCATTTT
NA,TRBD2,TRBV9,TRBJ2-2,CASSVGAGIDGELFF,TGTGCCAGCAGCGTAGGAGCGGGGATCGACGGGGAGCTGTTTTTT
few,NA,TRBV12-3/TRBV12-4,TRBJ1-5,CASSFGGEQPQHF,TGTGCCAGCAGTTTCGGGGGAGAGCAGCCCCAGCATTTT
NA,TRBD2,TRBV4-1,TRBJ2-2,CASSRGTSGRANTGELFF,TGCGCCAGCAGCCGCGGGACTAGCGGGAGGGCCAACACCGGGGAGCTGTTTTTT
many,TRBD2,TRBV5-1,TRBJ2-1,CASSWDSGSDEQFF,TGCGCCAGCAGCTGGGATAGCGGGAGTGATGAGCAGTTCTTC
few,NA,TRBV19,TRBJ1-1,CASSIEGVGNTEAFF,TGTGCCAGTAGTATTGAGGGGGTAGGGAACACTGAAGCTTTCTTT
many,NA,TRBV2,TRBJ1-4,CASLRDTLNEKLFF,TGTGCCAGCCTCCGGGACACCCTTAATGAAAAACTGTTTTTT
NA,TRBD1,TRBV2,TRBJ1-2,CASKKQGADGYTF,TGTGCCAGCAAAAAACAGGGGGCAGATGGCTACACCTTC
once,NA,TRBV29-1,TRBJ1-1,CSVAPYEAFF,TGCAGCGTTGCCCCATATGAAGCTTTCTTT
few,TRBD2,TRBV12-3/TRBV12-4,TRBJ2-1,CASSLFLAGNEQFF,TGTGCCAGCAGTTTATTCCTAGCGGGCAATGAGCAGTTCTTC
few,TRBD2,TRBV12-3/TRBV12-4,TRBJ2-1,CASSFRSVAGDGQFF,TGTGCCAGCAGTTTTCGGTCGGTAGCGGGAGACGGGCAGTTCTTC
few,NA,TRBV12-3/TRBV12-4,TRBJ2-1,CASSLVVGLDAQQFF,TGTGCCAGCAGTTTAGTAGTGGGACTGGATGCCCAGCAGTTCTTC
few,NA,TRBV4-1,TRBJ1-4,CAVSVWPNEKLFF,TGCGCCGTATCCGTATGGCCGAATGAAAAACTGTTTTTT
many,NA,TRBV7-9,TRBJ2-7,CASSSANRVSEQCF,TGTGCCAGCAGTTCAGCCAACAGGGTCTCCGAGCAGTGCTTC
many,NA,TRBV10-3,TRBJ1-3,CAISESGGRSGNTIYF,TGTGCCATCAGTGAGTCGGGCGGCCGGAGCGGAAACACCATATATTTT
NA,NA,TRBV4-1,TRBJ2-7,CASKKRQVGDYEQYF,TGCGCCAGCAAAAAAAGACAGGTGGGGGACTACGAGCAGTACTTC
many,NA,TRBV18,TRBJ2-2,CASSPLLASPSGELFF,TGTGCCAGCTCTCCTCTCCTAGCGAGTCCGTCCGGGGAGCTGTTTTTT
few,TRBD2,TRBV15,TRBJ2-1,CATSRGFSAGDNTEQFF,TGTGCCACCAGCAGAGGGTTTTCGGCGGGAGATAATACTGAGCAGTTCTTC